This T cell receptor (beta chain) was sequenced in a study of beta chain features in type 1 diabetes. Study-level results: Cells expressing TCR highly could be over-represented by cDNA sequencing. In patients and controls equally, PCR might favor templates that are shorter. The study found moderately but significantly shorter TCRB CDR3s in all four CD4+ subsets of Type 1 diabetes patients. More deletions and fewer insertions at VDJ junctions were seen in type 1 diabetes patients.

This clone was counted a few times. Its antigen is undetermined. The study reverse transcribed the entire isolated RNA, so it sequenced expressed TCRB transcripts. Sequencing used immunoSEQ multiplex PCR; TCRdb keeps in-frame clones, though not all of them. The sample shows roughly 300,000 clones, 9.3% of them seen only once. The junction had 13 bases not matched to a gene; V was cut back by 4 bases and J by 10 bases. This CDR3 has 15 residues. The germline V gene has CDR1 ENHRY and CDR2 SYGVKD. The V gene is TRBV10-3, the J gene TRBJ1-1; 9 nucleotides align to TRBD1. This clonotype was obtained from a man aged 25 to 45 with type 1 diabetes. The specimen was central memory CD4+ T cells from blood. The CDR3 nucleotides are TGTGCCATCAGTGGTTCACCGGACAGGGGAGAGCGAGCTTTCTTT. Its translation is CAISGSPDRGERAFF.